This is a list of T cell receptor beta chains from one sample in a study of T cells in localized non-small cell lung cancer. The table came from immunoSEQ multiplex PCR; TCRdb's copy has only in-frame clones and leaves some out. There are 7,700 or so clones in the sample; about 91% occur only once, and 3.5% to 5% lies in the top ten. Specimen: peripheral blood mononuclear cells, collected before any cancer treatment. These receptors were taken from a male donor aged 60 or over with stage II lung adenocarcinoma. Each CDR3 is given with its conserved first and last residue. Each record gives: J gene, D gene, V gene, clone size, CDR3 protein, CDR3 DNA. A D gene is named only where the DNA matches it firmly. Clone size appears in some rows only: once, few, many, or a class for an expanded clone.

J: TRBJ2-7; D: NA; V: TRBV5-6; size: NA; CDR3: CASSLAPYEQYF; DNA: TGTGCCAGCAGCTTGGCCCCCTACGAGCAGTACTTC
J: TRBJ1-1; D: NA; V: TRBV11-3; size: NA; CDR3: CASSLEGDRFEAFF; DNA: TGTGCCAGCAGCTTAGAGGGGGACCGATTTGAAGCTTTCTTT
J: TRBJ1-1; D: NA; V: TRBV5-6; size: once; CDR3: CASSLAPPTGEAFF; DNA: TGTGCCAGCAGCTTGGCCCCCCCGACAGGAGAAGCTTTCTTT
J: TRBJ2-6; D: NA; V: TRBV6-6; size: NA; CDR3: CASIYNSGANVLTF; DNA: TGTGCCAGCATTTATAACTCTGGGGCCAACGTCCTGACTTTC
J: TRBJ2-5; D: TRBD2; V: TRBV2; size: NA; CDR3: CASSKLAGGQETQYF; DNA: TGTGCCAGCAGTAAACTAGCGGGGGGTCAAGAGACCCAGTACTTC
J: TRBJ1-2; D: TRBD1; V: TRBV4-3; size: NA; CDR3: CASSQVDRGIGYTF; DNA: TGCGCCAGCAGCCAAGTGGACAGGGGGATTGGCTACACCTTC
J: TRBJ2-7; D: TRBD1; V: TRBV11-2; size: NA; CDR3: CASSSEGAYSEQYF; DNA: TGTGCCAGCAGTTCTGAGGGGGCCTACTCCGAGCAGTACTTC
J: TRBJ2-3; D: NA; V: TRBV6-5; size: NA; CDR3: CASAISLGSTDTQYF; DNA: TGTGCCAGCGCTATAAGCCTTGGGAGCACAGATACGCAGTATTTT
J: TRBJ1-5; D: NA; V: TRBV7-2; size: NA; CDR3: CASSLTLTEARQPQHF; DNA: TGTGCCAGCAGCTTAACCCTGACAGAGGCGAGACAGCCCCAGCATTTT
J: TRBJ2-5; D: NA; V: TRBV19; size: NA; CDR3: CASRGRLQETQYF; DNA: TGTGCCAGCAGGGGACGGCTACAAGAGACCCAGTACTTC
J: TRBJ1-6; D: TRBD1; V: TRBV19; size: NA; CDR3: CASRGQGYSPLHF; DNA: TGTGCCAGTAGGGGACAGGGGTACTCACCCCTCCACTTT
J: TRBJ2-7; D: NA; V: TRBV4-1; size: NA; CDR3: CASSQEGRGLYEQYF; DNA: TGCGCCAGCAGCCAAGAAGGCCGGGGTCTCTACGAGCAGTACTTC
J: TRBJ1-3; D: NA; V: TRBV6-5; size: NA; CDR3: CASSLSWGTGNTIYF; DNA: TGTGCCAGCAGCCTTAGCTGGGGAACTGGAAACACCATATATTTT
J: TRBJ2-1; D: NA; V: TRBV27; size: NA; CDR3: CASSADPRYAGEQFF; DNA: TGTGCCAGCAGTGCGGACCCTAGGTATGCAGGTGAGCAGTTCTTC
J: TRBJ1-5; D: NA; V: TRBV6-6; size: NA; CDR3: CASSPAVGNQPQHF; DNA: TGTGCCAGCAGCCCGGCCGTGGGGAATCAGCCCCAGCATTTT
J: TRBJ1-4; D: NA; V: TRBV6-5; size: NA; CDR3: CASSYAGRREKLFF; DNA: TGTGCCAGCAGTTACGCAGGGAGACGCGAAAAACTGTTTTTT
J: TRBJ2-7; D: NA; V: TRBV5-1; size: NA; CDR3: CASSAGDLRGEQYF; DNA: TGCGCCAGCAGCGCCGGGGACCTTCGGGGCGAGCAGTACTTC